This T cell receptor (beta chain) was sequenced in a study of T-cell memory formation after mild COVID-19. At the level of the study: TCR clusters largely stayed donor specific. Study-wide points: Whether second-wave clones peaking at day 37 were SARS-CoV-2 specific went unconfirmed. CD8+ contracting clones occupied EMRA, while CD4+ ones occupied mainly CM and EM.

The 5'RACE method, run with constant-segment primers, produced TCR alpha and TCR beta cDNA libraries (carrying sample barcodes and UMIs). TCRdb used MiXCR to reprocess the 5' RACE reads, holding one entry per CDR3 protein. The sample has approximately 560,000 distinct CDR3 sequences; roughly 17% are singletons. About this clonotype itself: Its antigen is currently unknown.

Trimming removed 6 bases from V and 8 bases from J, with 23 bases in between. The CDR3 contains 15 residues. This TCR was recovered from an adult woman who had mild COVID-19 (a few samples of this study predate the infection). Cell type and time point are not known. Sample: PBMCs or a T cell subset sorted from them (not recorded which). The chain links TRBV12-3 or TRBV12-4 to TRBJ2-7; either TRBD1 or TRBD2 may fit D (7 bases each). The CDR3 region has the DNA TGTGCCAGCAGGGGACTAACAGGGGAGAGTTGGAAGCAGTACTTC. This encodes CASRGLTGESWKQYF.